Each of the 28 T cell receptor beta chains below was sequenced from the same sample in a study of blood T cell repertoires in COVID-19. Libraries were prepared by immunoSEQ multiplex PCR; TCRdb keeps only in-frame clonotypes and omits some of them. The sample holds roughly 170,000 clones, about 87% seen once. Sequencing was performed on peripheral blood. The receptor source for this set is a woman between 70 and 85 years old with COVID-19, enrolled during active disease.

The chain combines TRBV6-6 with TRBJ2-3, with a weak D call TRBD2 (5 bases). Between the trimmed V and J ends, which lost 4 bases and 2 bases, there was a span of 13 bases. CDR1 and CDR2 (germline): MNHNY, SVGAGI (reference sequence). The CDR3 contains 15 residues. The DNA for the CDR3 is TGTGCCAGCAGTTTAGAGGGAAAGCACACAGATACGCAGTATTTT. Amino acid sequence: CASSLEGKHTDTQYF.

J is TRBJ1-6 and V is TRBV9; 8 bases line up with TRBD1. This CDR3 comprises 16 residues. The germline CDR1 and CDR2 sequences are SGDLS and YYNGEE. V lost 2 bases to trimming and J lost 6 bases; unmatched junction nucleotides: 7. In nucleotides, the CDR3 is TGTGCCAGCAGCGTTGGACAGGGAAGGGGTAATTCACCCCTCCACTTT. Residues: CASSVGQGRGNSPLHF.

The rearrangement uses TRBV6-5 and TRBJ2-1; tentative D call: TRBD1 (6 bases). Per the germline V gene, CDR1 is MNHEY and CDR2 is SVGAGI. The CDR3 consists of 14 residues. The germline V and J ends were trimmed by 5 bases and 12 bases, with 20 bases remaining between them. The CDR3 nucleotides are TGTGCCAGCAGTAGGACAGCACGGGGTCTCGGGCAGTTCTTC. Translated: CASSRTARGLGQFF.

This clone came up once. The rearrangement links TRBV6-6 to TRBJ2-3, with D perhaps TRBD2 (5 bases). Trimming took 2 bases from V and 6 from J, leaving 15 bases between them. The CDR3 spans 15 residues. Germline CDR1 MNHNY, CDR2 SVGAGI (reference sequence). CDR3 nucleotide sequence: TGTGCCAGCAGTTACGTGACCAGAGGGTGGGATACGCAGTATTTT. Translation gives CASSYVTRGWDTQYF.

The CDR3 loop reads CASGILAGPYEQYF. For the CDR3, the DNA is TGTGCCAGCGGGATACTAGCGGGACCCTACGAGCAGTACTTC. The V and J genes are TRBV2 and TRBJ2-7, with 10 positions matching TRBD2. V was clipped by 8 bases and J by 2 bases; unmatched bases: 6. This CDR3 is built from 14 residues. The germline gives CDR1 SNHLY, CDR2 FYNNEI.

The table lists this clone with a count of one. The CDR3 DNA reads as TGTGCCAGCAGCCAACGAGCGGGAGCCGGGGAGCTGTTTTTT. It is translated as CASSQRAGAGELFF. The chain has TRBV3-1 (or the pseudogene TRBV3-2) and TRBJ2-2, with TRBD2 matching over 8 bases. The CDR3 has 14 amino acids. Germline lookup yields CDR1 LGHDT and CDR2 YNNKEL (reference sequence). After removal of 2 bases from V and 6 bases from J, the junction contained 2 bases not matched to a gene.

The V call is TRBV12-3 or TRBV12-4, the J call TRBJ1-6; D gene ambiguous. V lost 4 bases and J lost 7, with 8 bases in between. The CDR3 spans 13 residues. CDR3 sequence (DNA): TGTGCCAGCAGTTCGGCCGGGAATTCACCCCTCCACTTT. This encodes CASSSAGNSPLHF.

The rearrangement uses TRBV18 and TRBJ2-2, with 7 bases identical to TRBD1. Looked up from germline, CDR1 is KGHSH and CDR2 is LQKENI. With V trimmed by 4 bases and J by 3 bases, 2 bases remained unmatched. The CDR3 covers 14 residues. CDR3 nucleotides: TGTGCCAGCTCACGGGACAGATACACCGGGGAGCTGTTTTTT. Residues: CASSRDRYTGELFF.

This rearrangement joins TRBV5-6 to TRBJ2-4, with D perhaps TRBD1 (6 bases). V was trimmed by 0 bases and J by 3 bases, leaving 13 bases between them. CDR1 is SGHDT and CDR2 is YYEEEE in the germline V gene. This CDR3 comprises 16 residues. CDR3 nucleotides: TGTGCCAGCAGCTTGGGGGGCACAGGGAGCAAAAACATTCAGTACTTC. Protein product: CASSLGGTGSKNIQYF.

The chain uses TRBV3-1 (or the pseudogene TRBV3-2) and TRBJ2-7; D might be TRBD1 (6 bases). This CDR3 has 14 amino acids. V was shortened by 4 bases and J by 6 bases, with 16 bases between the two germline ends. In germline, CDR1 is LGHDT, CDR2 YNNKEL (reference sequence). This CDR3 is CASSPSRGSGEQYF. In DNA form, the CDR3 reads TGTGCCAGCAGCCCAAGCAGGGGCTCGGGCGAGCAGTACTTC.

The rearrangement links TRBV4-3 to TRBJ1-6; D ambiguous. The CDR3 sequence is 13 residues long. The germline V and J ends were trimmed by 0 bases and 13 bases, with 10 bases remaining between them. Germline lookup yields CDR1 LGHNA and CDR2 YSLEER. CDR3 nucleotides: TGCGCCAGCAGCCAAGATGTGAGTCTCCCCCTCCACTTT. Its protein is CASSQDVSLPLHF.

V gene TRBV7-9 combines with J gene TRBJ1-1; D remains unclear. There are 13 residues in the CDR3. Germline V lookup: CDR1 SEHNR, CDR2 FQNEAQ (reference sequence). V gave up 1 base and J gave up 7 bases, with 10 bases separating them. DNA of the CDR3: TGTGCCAGCAGCTTAGTGGGGAGTCTTGAAGCTTTCTTT. Its protein product is CASSLVGSLEAFF.

The chain is built from TRBV28 and TRBJ1-5, with D maybe TRBD1 (6 bases). Trimming removed 6 bases from V and 3 bases from J, with 15 bases in between. This CDR3 is 15 amino acids long. Germline CDR1 is MDHEN and CDR2 is SYDVKM. CDR3: CASRRDRRVNQPQHF. CDR3 in DNA: TGTGCCAGCAGACGCGACAGGCGAGTCAATCAGCCCCAGCATTTT.

J is TRBJ2-2 and V is TRBV9, with D unresolved. The length of the CDR3 is 12 residues. V shed 1 base and J shed 6 bases, with 4 bases lying between them. Germline loops: CDR1 SGDLS, CDR2 YYNGEE. As DNA, the CDR3 is TGTGCCAGCAGCGTATCTTCCGGGGAGCTGTTTTTT. Its protein is CASSVSSGELFF.

The CDR3 reads CASSLRRSGANVLTF. In DNA, the CDR3 is TGCGCCAGCAGCTTGCGTCGCTCTGGGGCCAACGTCCTGACTTTC. The rearrangement uses TRBV5-1 and TRBJ2-6; D ambiguous. Germline CDR1 and CDR2: SGHRS and YFSETQ. The CDR3 runs 15 residues. V lost 1 base and J 0 bases, leaving 5 bases between the germline ends.

The chain employs TRBV6-6 and TRBJ1-5, with 7 nucleotides matching TRBD1. V was clipped by 6 bases and J by 7 bases; unmatched bases: 9. Per germline, CDR1 MNHNY and CDR2 SVGAGI (reference sequence). This CDR3 contains 14 residues. CDR3: CASRGTGERQPQHF. CDR3 DNA: TGTGCCAGCAGGGGAACAGGGGAAAGGCAGCCCCAGCATTTT.

V is TRBV24-1 and J is TRBJ1-1, with 8 bases lining up with TRBD1. V lost 7 bases to trimming and J lost 1 base; unmatched junction nucleotides: 7. CDR1 and CDR2 (germline): KGHDR, SFDVKD. The CDR3 has 15 amino acids. In DNA form, the CDR3 reads TGTGCCACCAGAGGGACAGGTCGGAAGAACACTGAAGCTTTCTTT. Translating gives CATRGTGRKNTEAFF.

This chain links TRBV5-1 with TRBJ1-5, with 9 bases aligning to TRBD1. The V gene's germline CDR1 is SGHRS and CDR2 YFSETQ. The CDR3 runs to 14 residues. The V gene end was trimmed by 4 bases and the J gene end by 6 bases; junction bases not matched to a gene: 5. CDR3 sequence (DNA): TGCGCCAGCAGCCCCGGGACAGGGACTCAGCCCCAGCATTTT. Translated, it gives CASSPGTGTQPQHF.

The J gene is TRBJ1-2, the V gene TRBV24-1; the D is unclear. This CDR3 is built from 12 residues. Germline CDR1 is KGHDR and CDR2 is SFDVKD. V gave up 3 bases and J gave up 6 bases, with 7 bases separating them. The DNA of the CDR3 is TGTGCCACCAGTGATCAGGTGGATGGCTACACCTTC. Protein: CATSDQVDGYTF.

V gene TRBV3-1 (or the pseudogene TRBV3-2) combines with J gene TRBJ1-2; a possible D gene is TRBD1 (6 bases). The ends were cut back, 4 bases at V and 9 bases at J, with 21 bases in the middle. The CDR3 has 15 amino acids. Germline values: CDR1 LGHDT, CDR2 YNNKEL (reference sequence). The CDR3 bases are TGTGCCAGCAGCCTCCGACAGGCCGCTGGGGAGAGCTACACCTTC. Its translation is CASSLRQAAGESYTF.

V gene TRBV19 combines with J gene TRBJ1-2; D call uncertain. The CDR3 runs to 15 residues. CDR1 LNHDA and CDR2 SQIVND come from the germline V gene (reference sequence). The V and J ends lost 5 bases and 2 bases respectively, with 15 bases between them. CDR3 sequence (DNA): TGTGCCAGTAGTTCCATGGACGGGGTCAACTATGGCTACACCTTC. This translates into CASSSMDGVNYGYTF.

This clone was counted many times. The rearrangement joins TRBV28 to TRBJ1-4; 8 nucleotides match TRBD1. The CDR3 runs 16 residues. V lost 4 bases to trimming and J lost 7 bases; unmatched junction nucleotides: 11. Looked up from germline, CDR1 is MDHEN and CDR2 is SYDVKM. The CDR3 is CASSSVRDRKGEKLFF. The CDR3 coding sequence is TGTGCCAGCAGTTCCGTCCGGGACAGGAAGGGTGAAAAACTGTTTTTT. Using reference TRBV28 and TRBJ1-4 for the parts outside the CDR3, the full variable domain is DVKVTQSSRYLVKRTGEKVFLECVQDMDHENMFWYRQDPGLGLRLIYFSYDVKMKEKGDIPEGYSVSREKKERFSLILESASTNQTSMYLCASSSVRDRKGEKLFFGSGTQLSVL.

CDR3 DNA sequence: TGTGCCAGCAGTATGGACTTCAGCTCCTACGAGCAGTACTTC. Translating gives CASSMDFSSYEQYF. The chain employs TRBV7-2 and TRBJ2-7, with a possible D match to TRBD2 (5 bases). The V gene's germline CDR1 is SGHTA and CDR2 FQGNSA. The CDR3 spans 14 residues. V gave up 6 bases and J gave up 0 bases, with 12 bases separating them.

A word on this clone: The limits of the CDR3 on the DNA are not certain, so only TCRdb's listed CDR3 is given. The CDR3 region is CASSYSSGQGQETQYF. The genes are TRBV6-5 and TRBJ2-5; TRBD1 reflects the table's D call only, with no check against the DNA. The CDR3 is 16 amino acids in total, end residues counted. CDR1 and CDR2 (germline): MNHEY, SVGAGI.

The rearrangement joins TRBV25-1 to TRBJ2-2; 9 bases agree with TRBD1. Losses at the gene ends were 4 bases for V and 2 bases for J; bases not matched to a gene: 8. This CDR3 is 17 amino acids long. Germline loops: CDR1 MGHDK, CDR2 SYGVNS. CDR3 sequence: CASSGFPGQGNTGELFF. The CDR3 nucleotides are TGTGCCAGCAGTGGCTTCCCGGGACAGGGAAACACCGGGGAGCTGTTTTTT.

The chain recombines TRBV18 with TRBJ2-1, with 10 bases lining up with TRBD2. CDR3 size: 15 residues. Germline V CDR1 and CDR2: KGHSH, LQKENI. V trimming: 3 bases; J trimming: 7 bases; junction bases outside the gene matches: 6. CDR3: CASSPLAGEFNEQFF. The CDR3 region has the DNA TGTGCCAGCTCACCGCTAGCGGGAGAATTTAATGAGCAGTTCTTC.

The rearrangement links TRBV7-2 to TRBJ2-1, with TRBD2 identical over 9 bases. CDR3 length: 16 amino acids. J was trimmed by 4 bases and V by 5 bases; bases with no gene match: 9. Germline CDR1 is SGHTA and CDR2 is FQGNSA. The CDR3, as DNA: TGTGCCAGCAGCGGAGGCGGTAGCGGGAGTTACAATGAGCAGTTCTTC. The encoded protein is CASSGGGSGSYNEQFF.

The chain uses TRBV30 and TRBJ2-1; TRBD1 agrees at 10 bases. The CDR3 runs 13 residues. The germline V gene has CDR1 GTSNPN and CDR2 SVGIG (reference sequence). Germline trimming cut 1 base from V and 7 bases from J; bases unmatched to any gene: 1. The CDR3 bases are TGTGCCTGGAGTGGACAGGGGGCGAATGAGCAGTTCTTC. Residues: CAWSGQGANEQFF.